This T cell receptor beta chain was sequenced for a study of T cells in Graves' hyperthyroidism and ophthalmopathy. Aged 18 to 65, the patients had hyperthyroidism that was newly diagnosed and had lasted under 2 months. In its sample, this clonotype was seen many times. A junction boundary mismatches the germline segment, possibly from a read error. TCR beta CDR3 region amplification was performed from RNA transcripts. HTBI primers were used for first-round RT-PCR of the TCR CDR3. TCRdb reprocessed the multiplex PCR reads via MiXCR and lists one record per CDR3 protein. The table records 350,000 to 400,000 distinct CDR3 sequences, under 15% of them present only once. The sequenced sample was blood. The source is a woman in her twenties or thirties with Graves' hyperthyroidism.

The CDR3 DNA follows: TGTGCCTGTGGACAGGGATCCTTCGAGCAGTACTTC. It translates to CACGQGSFEQYF. The V call is TRBV30, the J call TRBJ2-7, with 8 bases matching TRBD1. This CDR3 is built from 12 residues. Germline lookup yields CDR1 GTSNPN and CDR2 SVGIG (reference sequence).